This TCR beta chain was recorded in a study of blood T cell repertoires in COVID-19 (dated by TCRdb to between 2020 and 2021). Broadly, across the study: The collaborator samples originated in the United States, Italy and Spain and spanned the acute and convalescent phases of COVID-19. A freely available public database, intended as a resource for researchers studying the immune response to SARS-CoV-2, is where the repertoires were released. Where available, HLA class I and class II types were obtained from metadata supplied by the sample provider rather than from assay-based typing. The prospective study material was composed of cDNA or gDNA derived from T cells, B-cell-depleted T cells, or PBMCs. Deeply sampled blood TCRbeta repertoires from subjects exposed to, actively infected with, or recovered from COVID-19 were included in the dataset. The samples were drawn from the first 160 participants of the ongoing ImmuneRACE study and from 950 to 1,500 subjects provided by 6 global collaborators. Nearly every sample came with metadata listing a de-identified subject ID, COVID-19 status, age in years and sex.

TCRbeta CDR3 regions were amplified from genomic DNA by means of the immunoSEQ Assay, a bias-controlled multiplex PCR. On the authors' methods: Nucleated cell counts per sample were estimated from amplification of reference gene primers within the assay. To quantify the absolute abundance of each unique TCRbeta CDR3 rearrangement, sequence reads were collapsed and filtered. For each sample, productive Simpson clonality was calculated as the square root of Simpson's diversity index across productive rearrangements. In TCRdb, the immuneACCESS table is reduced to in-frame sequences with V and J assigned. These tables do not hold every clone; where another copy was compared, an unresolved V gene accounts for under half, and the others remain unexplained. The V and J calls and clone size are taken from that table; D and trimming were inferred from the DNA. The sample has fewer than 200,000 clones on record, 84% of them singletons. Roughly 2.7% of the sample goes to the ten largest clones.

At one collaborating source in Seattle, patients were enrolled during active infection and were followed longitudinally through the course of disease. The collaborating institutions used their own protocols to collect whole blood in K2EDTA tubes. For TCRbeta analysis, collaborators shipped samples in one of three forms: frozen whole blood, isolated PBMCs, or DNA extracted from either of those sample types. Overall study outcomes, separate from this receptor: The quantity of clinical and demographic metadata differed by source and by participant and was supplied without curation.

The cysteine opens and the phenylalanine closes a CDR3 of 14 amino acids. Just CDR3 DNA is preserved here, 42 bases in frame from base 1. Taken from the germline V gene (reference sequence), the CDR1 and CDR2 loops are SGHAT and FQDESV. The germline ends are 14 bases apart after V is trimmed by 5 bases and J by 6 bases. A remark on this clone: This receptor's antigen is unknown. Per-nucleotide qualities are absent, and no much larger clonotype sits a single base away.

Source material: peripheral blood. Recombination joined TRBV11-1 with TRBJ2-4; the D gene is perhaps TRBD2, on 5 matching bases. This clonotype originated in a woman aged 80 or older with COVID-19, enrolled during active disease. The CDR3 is CASSQVKGVNIQYF. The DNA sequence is TGTGCCAGCAGCCAAGTCAAGGGAGTAAACATTCAGTACTTC.